The entry that follows covers one T cell receptor beta chain sequence. Treatment indicated: some 20 received Ad26.COV2.S at low or high dose, single or two shots; about 5 received placebo; per-sample allocation not given. The samples date from day 63 after the first vaccine or placebo injection. This sample is part of a study of Ad26.COV2.S vaccination and SARS-CoV-2 variants. Profiled with immunoSEQ multiplex PCR; TCRdb holds only in-frame clones, not every one. The sample has 200,000 to 300,000 clones; approximately 88% are singletons. Sample: peripheral blood, taken in a trial of Ad26.COV2.S vaccine versus placebo. This sequence originates from a person aged 18-65 years who received the Ad26.COV2.S COVID-19 vaccine or a placebo.

CDR3 nucleotide sequence: TGTGCCAGCTCACCACTTACGGCCACAGATACGCAGTATTTT. It translates to CASSPLTATDTQYF. The chain employs TRBV18 and TRBJ2-3, with D unclear. Trimming cost V 1 base and J 2 bases, with 7 bases left between them. Germline CDR1 reads KGHSH; CDR2 reads LQKENI. CDR3 size: 14 residues.